This TCR beta chain was identified in a study of PD-1 blockade in classical Hodgkin lymphoma. Using immunoSEQ multiplex PCR, the repertoire was profiled, and TCRdb retains in-frame clones only, with some absent. The sample lists some 20,000 clones, roughly 70% occurring once. Brentuximab vedotin exposure varied among the patients, all of whom had relapsed after autologous stem cell transplantation. Patients had relapsed/refractory classical Hodgkin lymphoma with complete response, partial response or progressive disease as best response. In germline, CDR1 is WSHSY, CDR2 SAAADI. Trimming removed 0 bases at V and 7 bases at J, with 6 bases between. The CDR3 is 12 amino acids. In its sample, this clone was seen a few times. The antigen is undetermined. Findings and caveats of the study: CD4+ TCR diversity, unlike CD8+, climbed significantly by C4D1. Newly diagnosed patients were reported to exhibit reduced baseline TCR diversity relative to healthy donors.

The sample was peripheral blood mononuclear cells (PBMCs), taken at baseline. This receptor was identified in a human donor with classical Hodgkin lymphoma. The chain carries TRBV10-2 and TRBJ1-1; the D is unclear. The CDR3 sequence: CASSESALEAFF. The CDR3 DNA sequence: TGCGCCAGCAGTGAGTCCGCCCTTGAAGCTTTCTTT.